This T cell receptor beta chain emerged from a study of cytomegalovirus exposure and HLA in healthy donors. Separate from the approximately 670-subject first cohort was the approximately 120-subject validation cohort, to which the donors belonged. The germline V and J ends were trimmed by 7 bases and 4 bases, with 16 bases remaining between them. Per the germline V gene, CDR1 is SEHNR and CDR2 is FQNEAQ (reference sequence). The CDR3 sequence is 14 residues long. Study results and caveats: The study found most TCR sequences rare, yet found some public TCRs in many donors. Subsequent analysis found a tendency for first-cohort TCR clusters to co-occur within the approximately 130 validation repertoires.

Remarks on this clone: Its antigen is not known.

Clones were read by immunoSEQ multiplex PCR, and TCRdb kept only the in-frame ones, dropping some. Here the sample spans some 200,000 clones, around 80% being singletons. The chain recombines TRBV7-9 with TRBJ1-2; a weak D match, TRBD1 (6 bases). The source is a woman in her 30s in good health and CMV-seropositive. Sequencing was carried out using PBMCs. CDR3 sequence reads: CASTESGVVYGYTF. DNA for the CDR3: TGTGCCAGCACAGAATCAGGGGTTGTCTATGGCTACACCTTC.